These 11 T cell receptor beta chains originate from one sample sequenced in a study of blood T cells in healthy people across ages. The authors ran a second PCR of about 6 to 11 cycles using a sample-barcoded 5' primer and a J-beta primer mix. TCRdb ran MiXCR on the 5' RACE reads and lists one entry per CDR3 protein. This table holds 850,000 to 1,300,000 distinct CDR3 sequences, 45% found once. Material: blood. Every receptor here comes from a woman aged 60 to 75 in good health.

The V and J genes are TRBV10-3 and TRBJ2-1; a possible D gene is TRBD1 (6 bases). The germline V gene has CDR1 ENHRY and CDR2 SYGVKD. This CDR3 region has 12 residues. V was trimmed by 2 bases and J by 8 bases, leaving 7 bases between them. Here the CDR3 reads CAISEGGDEQFF. The CDR3 bases are TGTGCCATCAGTGAGGGGGGCGATGAGCAGTTCTTC.

The J gene is TRBJ2-7, the V gene TRBV20-1; D call uncertain. V lost 3 bases, J lost 0 bases, and 6 bases lay in between. The CDR3 covers 12 residues. Germline CDR1 reads DFQATT; CDR2 reads SNEGSKA (reference sequence). CDR3 protein: CSASPSSYEQYF. The CDR3 DNA reads TGCAGTGCTAGTCCCAGCTCCTACGAGCAGTACTTC.

This clonotype was observed at least ten times. The chain combines TRBV2 with TRBJ2-7; 8 bases are shared with TRBD1. CDR3 length equals 15 residues. V shed 4 bases, J shed 4 bases, and the junction held 9 bases outside the gene matches. CDR1 SNHLY and CDR2 FYNNEI come from the germline V gene. The CDR3 spells CASSAWDRRGYEQYF. The CDR3 DNA sequence: TGTGCCAGCAGTGCGTGGGACAGGAGGGGTTACGAGCAGTACTTC.

This clonotype was counted a few times. In DNA, the CDR3 is TGCGCCAGCAGCTTCGGGACTAGCGGGAGTAGGGGAGAGACCCAGTACTTC. This sequence encodes CASSFGTSGSRGETQYF. The J gene is TRBJ2-5, the V gene TRBV5-1, with TRBD2 identical over 14 bases. This CDR3 is 17 amino acids long. V was pared by 2 bases and J by 4 bases, with 7 bases of the junction left unmatched. Per germline, CDR1 SGHRS and CDR2 YFSETQ.

As regards this clonotype: This sequence may be a read error, since a much larger clone differs from it by one base. The chain recombines TRBV10-3 with TRBJ2-7, with TRBD2 matching 7 bases. This CDR3 comprises 16 residues. Per germline, CDR1 ENHRY and CDR2 SYGVKD. V was clipped by 4 bases and J by 3 bases; unmatched bases: 12. The CDR3 spells CAISASGGPAGYEQYF. The DNA of the CDR3 is TGTGCCATCAGTGCCTCGGGAGGACCAGCGGGCTACGAGCAGTACTTC.

This chain joins TRBV12-3 or TRBV12-4 and TRBJ2-5, with 11 bases lining up with TRBD1. V was clipped by 5 bases and J by 5 bases; unmatched bases: 7. The CDR3 has 15 residues. This CDR3 reads CASSHAGTGGETQYF. The CDR3 bases are TGTGCCAGCAGTCACGCCGGGACAGGGGGGGAGACCCAGTACTTC.

The J gene is TRBJ2-1, the V gene TRBV6-6; 13 bases agree with TRBD2. V lost 2 bases to trimming and J lost 0 bases; unmatched junction nucleotides: 7. The CDR3 has 19 residues. CDR1 and CDR2 from the germline V gene are MNHNY and SVGAGI (reference sequence). CDR3 residues: CASSYPTSGRPSSYNEQFF. The CDR3 DNA sequence: TGTGCCAGCAGTTACCCGACTAGCGGGAGGCCCAGCTCCTACAATGAGCAGTTCTTC.

This clonotype was detected only a few times. The rearrangement joins TRBV15 to TRBJ2-5; 8 bases line up with TRBD1. The CDR3 contains 12 residues. Trimming removed 10 bases from V and 5 bases from J; junction bases left unmatched: 6. CDR1 and CDR2 (germline): LNHNV, YYDKDF (reference sequence). The CDR3 protein is CAIGQGRETQYF. The CDR3 bases are TGTGCCATTGGACAGGGCAGGGAGACCCAGTACTTC.

The genes are TRBV20-1 and TRBJ2-7; D possibly corresponds to TRBD1 (6 bases). The germline V gene encodes CDR1 DFQATT and CDR2 SNEGSKA (reference sequence). The CDR3 covers 12 residues. The V gene lost 3 bases and the J gene lost 1 base, with 7 bases spanning the gap. For the CDR3, the DNA is TGCAGTGCTAGGAGGGGGTCCTACGAGCAGTACTTC. It encodes CSARRGSYEQYF.

This clonotype has more than one count but fewer than ten. The chain combines TRBV10-3 with TRBJ2-7; D gene ambiguous. Germline assignment: CDR1 ENHRY and CDR2 SYGVKD. V shed 6 bases and J shed 6 bases, with 9 bases lying between them. CDR3 size: 11 residues. The chain's CDR3 is CAIRASGEQYF. For the CDR3, the DNA is TGTGCCATCAGGGCCTCAGGCGAGCAGTACTTC.

This clonotype was seen ten or more times. The chain employs TRBV2 and TRBJ2-7, with 7 nucleotides matching TRBD2. The V segment lost 6 bases and the J segment 4 bases; nucleotides outside the gene matches: 3. CDR3 length: 12 amino acids. Germline V lookup: CDR1 SNHLY, CDR2 FYNNEI. The CDR3 sequence is CASSGGSYEQYF. The CDR3 DNA reads as TGTGCCAGCAGCGGCGGGAGTTACGAGCAGTACTTC.